Below, 14 T cell receptor beta chains from the same sample are listed, as sequenced in a study of radiotherapy plus CTLA-4 blockade in lung cancer. The data were produced by immunoSEQ multiplex PCR, yet TCRdb's version contains in-frame clones alone and is incomplete. Among nearly 110,000 clones, over 75% were seen once, and the ten largest hold roughly 2.3%. The specimen comprised peripheral blood, sampled from a patient treated with radiotherapy plus ipilimumab. Every receptor here comes from a human donor with non-small cell lung cancer that progressed on radiotherapy plus ipilimumab. Some clones in this sample may be carry-over from other donors' samples.

The gene calls are TRBV7-6 and TRBJ2-2; TRBD1 might be the D (5 bases). V lost 5 bases and J 0 bases, leaving 10 bases between the germline ends. In germline, CDR1 is SGHVS, CDR2 FNYEAQ. CDR3 length: 15 residues. CDR3 DNA sequence: TGTGCCAGCAGCCGCGACAGATCGAACACCGGGGAGCTGTTTTTT. It encodes CASSRDRSNTGELFF.

CDR3: CASSVADRGNWYEQYF. The DNA for the CDR3 is TGTGCCAGCAGCGTAGCTGACAGGGGCAATTGGTACGAGCAGTACTTC. V usage is TRBV9 and J usage is TRBJ2-7, with 8 bases identical to TRBD1. Trimming took 0 bases from V and 4 from J; bases not matched to a gene: 9. CDR3 length: 16 residues. The V gene's germline CDR1 is SGDLS and CDR2 YYNGEE.

The V call is TRBV23-1, the J call TRBJ2-4; D remains unclear. TRBV23-1 has ORF status, its function being uncertain. CDR3 length equals 19 residues. V was pared by 0 bases and J by 0 bases, with 18 bases between. CDR3 residues: CASSQSKGNPILAKNIQYF. The CDR3 region has the DNA TGCGCCAGCAGTCAATCGAAAGGAAACCCGATACTAGCCAAAAACATTCAGTACTTC.

In this sample, this clone turned up a few times. The rearrangement joins TRBV2 to TRBJ1-1; TRBD1 agrees at 7 bases. This CDR3 is 13 amino acids long. The V gene's germline CDR1 is SNHLY and CDR2 FYNNEI. With 7 bases clipped from V and 2 bases from J, the junction kept 4 bases outside the gene matches. CDR3 sequence: CASMTGPNTEAFF. The CDR3 region has the DNA TGTGCCAGCATGACAGGGCCCAACACTGAAGCTTTCTTT.

V gene TRBV11-3 combines with J gene TRBJ2-3, with D tentatively TRBD2 (6 bases). CDR1 and CDR2 from the germline V gene are SGHNT and YENEEA. CDR3 length: 11 amino acids. The V and J ends lost 5 bases and 7 bases respectively, with 7 bases between them. The DNA for the CDR3 is TGTGCCAGCAGCCGGGGGTATACGCAGTATTTT. Its translation: CASSRGYTQYF. Based on the CDR3 plus reference TRBV11-3 and TRBJ2-3, the full variable domain is EAGVVQSPRYKIIEKKQPVAFWCNPISGHNTLYWYLQNLGQGPELLIRYENEEAVDDSQLPKDRFSAERLKGVDSTLKIQPAELGDSAVYLCASSRGYTQYFGPGTRLTVL.

The chain carries TRBV7-2 and TRBJ1-2, with 7 bases aligning to TRBD1. Trimming removed 6 bases from V and 0 bases from J; junction bases left unmatched: 4. Germline CDR1 SGHTA, CDR2 FQGNSA. CDR3 length: 14 residues. The CDR3 DNA reads as TGTGCCAGCAGGGAAGGACAGGCTAACTATGGCTACACCTTC. Amino acids: CASREGQANYGYTF.

The chain links TRBV4-3 to TRBJ2-7; tentatively, D is TRBD1 (5 bases). Deletions cut 0 bases from V and 2 bases from J, with 11 bases between. This CDR3 comprises 15 residues. Germline CDR1 reads LGHNA; CDR2 reads YSLEER. The CDR3 DNA reads TGCGCCAGCAGCCAAGACTTCAGGGCCCCCTACGAGCAGTACTTC. It translates to CASSQDFRAPYEQYF.

This chain uses TRBV29-1 with TRBJ1-2; tentative D call: TRBD1 (6 bases). Germline CDR1 reads SQVTM; CDR2 reads ANQGSEA. The CDR3 runs to 11 residues. V was pared by 4 bases and J by 6 bases, with 9 bases between. The DNA of the CDR3 is TGCAGCGTTGGACAGGCTGATGGCTACACCTTC. Amino acid sequence: CSVGQADGYTF. Full variable domain (rest looked up from reference TRBV29-1 and TRBJ1-2): SAVISQKPSRDICQRGTSLTIQCQVDSQVTMMFWYRQQPGQSLTLIATANQGSEATYESGFVIDKFPISRPNLTFSTLTVSNMSPEDSSIYLCSVGQADGYTFGSGTRLTVV.

The chain recombines TRBV9 with TRBJ2-7; TRBD1 aligns across 10 bases. The CDR3 covers 14 residues. Trimming cost V 4 bases and J 0 bases; bases outside gene matches: 1. Per germline, CDR1 SGDLS and CDR2 YYNGEE. CDR3 protein: CASSRDRGSYEQYF. The CDR3 region has the DNA TGTGCCAGCAGCCGGGACAGGGGCTCCTACGAGCAGTACTTC. Full variable domain (missing parts from reference TRBV9 and TRBJ2-7): DSGVTQTPKHLITATGQRVTLRCSPRSGDLSVYWYQQSLDQGLQFLIQYYNGEERAKGNILERFSAQQFPDLHSELNLSSLELGDSALYFCASSRDRGSYEQYFGPGTRLTVT.

The chain couples TRBV5-6 to TRBJ1-2; D remains unclear. This CDR3 comprises 15 residues. Germline CDR1 is SGHDT and CDR2 is YYEEEE. V was cut by 2 bases and J by 5 bases, with 16 bases left in between. The CDR3 loop is CASSLYPNGGYGYTF. The DNA for the CDR3 is TGTGCCAGCAGCTTATACCCAAATGGAGGATATGGCTACACCTTC.

The J gene is TRBJ2-2, the V gene TRBV9; no definite D call. The CDR3 covers 14 residues. Germline values: CDR1 SGDLS, CDR2 YYNGEE. The V end lost 6 bases, the J end lost 6 bases, and 15 bases lay between the germline ends. DNA of the CDR3: TGTGCCAGCACCACTTCGTTGAGTCCCGGGGAGCTGTTTTTT. Its protein is CASTTSLSPGELFF.

This chain uses TRBV5-4 with TRBJ1-2, with a possible D match to TRBD1 (6 bases). Trimming shortened V by 5 bases and J by 4 bases, and 12 bases separated the two germline ends. The CDR3 sequence is 13 residues long. CDR1 is SGHNT and CDR2 is YYREEE in the germline V gene (reference sequence). CDR3 coding DNA: TGTGCCAGCAGTGAGGGGGGAACCTATGGCTACACCTTC. It yields the protein CASSEGGTYGYTF.

This chain connects TRBV5-6 to TRBJ2-2; no firm D call. Looked up from germline, CDR1 is SGHDT and CDR2 is YYEEEE. The CDR3 covers 13 residues. The germline V and J ends were trimmed by 3 bases and 3 bases, with 6 bases remaining between them. The CDR3 nucleotides read TGTGCCAGCAGCTCTGCGGACACCGGGGAGCTGTTTTTT. It specifies CASSSADTGELFF.

The V call is TRBV6-4, the J call TRBJ1-5, with D uncertain. Trimming stripped 3 bases from V and 5 bases from J, with 8 bases between. Germline-derived CDR1 and CDR2 are MRHNA and SNTAGT. The CDR3 has 13 amino acids. For the CDR3, the DNA is TGTGCCAGCAGTGAGGAGTGGGATCAGCCCCAGCATTTT. Amino acid sequence: CASSEEWDQPQHF.